Listed below are T cell receptor beta chains from one sample, sequenced in a study of early T cells in non-severe SARS-CoV-2 infection. TCRdb used MiXCR to reprocess the 5' RACE reads, holding one entry per CDR3 protein. This table has about 64,000 distinct CDR3 sequences, roughly 9% appearing once. The sample consisted of whole blood, taken at baseline. Source of these receptors: an adult who was a healthcare worker with PCR-confirmed SARS-CoV-2 infection or an uninfected control (not recorded which). Both conserved end residues are part of each CDR3. A D gene is named only where the DNA matches it firmly. Not all rows give a size; the values are once, few, many and, for expanded clones, a class.

>TRBJ1-2|TRBV4-2|-|TRBD1
TGTGCCAGCAGCCAAGATTGGGCAGGGGGTCCGGTTGGCTACACCTTC
CASSQDWAGGPVGYTF
>TRBJ2-7|TRBV7-9|few|-
TGTGCCAGCAGCTTCGCGGGACCCTACGAGCAGTACTTC
CASSFAGPYEQYF
>TRBJ2-3|TRBV7-2|many|TRBD1
TGTGCCAGCAGCGACTTCGGGACAGGGAATGGGTATACGCAGTATTTT
CASSDFGTGNGYTQYF
>TRBJ2-7|TRBV19|-|-
TGTGCCAGTAGTATAGCCTATTCAACGGAGCAGTACTTC
CASSIAYSTEQYF
>TRBJ2-7|TRBV18|few|-
TGTGCCAGCTCACCACCCCGGGGGATCCCTCCCTACGAGCAGTACTTC
CASSPPRGIPPYEQYF
>TRBJ2-5|TRBV5-1|many|TRBD2
TGCGCCAGCAGCTGGGAAGCGGGAGGGGAAGAGACCCAGTACTTC
CASSWEAGGEETQYF
>TRBJ1-3|TRBV6-5|-|-
TGTGCCAGCAGTCGACAGTCAAACTCTGGAAACACCATATATTTT
CASSRQSNSGNTIYF
>TRBJ2-1|TRBV19|many|-
TGTGCCAGTAGTATAGAGGGAGCGGTCTACAATGAGCAGTTCTTC
CASSIEGAVYNEQFF
>TRBJ1-1|TRBV14|many|-
TGTGCCAGCAGCCAAGATCGGGGAAATAACACTGAAGCTTTCTTT
CASSQDRGNNTEAFF
>TRBJ2-1|TRBV7-8|few|-
TGTGCCAGCAACCATGACAGTTACAATGAGCAGTTCTTC
CASNHDSYNEQFF
>TRBJ1-1|TRBV18|many|-
TGTGCCAGCTCACCAGAAGAGGTGGCTTTCTTT
CASSPEEVAFF
>TRBJ2-5|TRBV6-5|-|TRBD1
TGTGCCAGCATCGCACCGGGACAGGGAGTGACCCAGTACTTC
CASIAPGQGVTQYF
>TRBJ2-2|TRBV6-5|many|TRBD2
TGTGCCAGCAGTGCGATGGGACTAGCGGGAGGGCCGATTAGCGGGGAGCTGTTTTTT
CASSAMGLAGGPISGELFF
>TRBJ2-5|TRBV5-8|few|-
TGTGCCAGCAGCTTGGGGGGAACAAGGGAGACCCAGTACTTC
CASSLGGTRETQYF
>TRBJ2-3|TRBV5-1|many|TRBD2
TGCGCCAGCAGCCAGACTAGCGGGAGCTCCGATACGCAGTATTTT
CASSQTSGSSDTQYF
>TRBJ2-6|TRBV3-1|few|-
TGTGCCAGCAGCCCCAGGTCCAACGTCCTGACTTTC
CASSPRSNVLTF
>TRBJ1-1|TRBV7-2|many|-
TGTGCCAGCAGCTTACGTGGCGGGGCCCTCACTGAAGCTTTCTTT
CASSLRGGALTEAFF
>TRBJ2-1|TRBV10-2|many|TRBD2
TGCGCCAGCCGGGGACTAGCGAGGAGCTCCTACAATGAGCAGTTCTTC
CASRGLARSSYNEQFF
>TRBJ2-7|TRBV11-1|many|TRBD2
TGTGCCAGCAGCTTAGACTCGGGACTAGCGGATTACGAGCAGTACTTC
CASSLDSGLADYEQYF
>TRBJ1-1|TRBV20-1|-|-
TGCAGTGCTAGAGAGGACAGTATGAACACTGAAGCTTTCTTT
CSAREDSMNTEAFF
>TRBJ2-2|TRBV11-2|many|-
TGTGCCAGCACCCTCCAGCCCATAGTGAACACCGGGGAGCTGTTTTTT
CASTLQPIVNTGELFF
>TRBJ1-1|TRBV5-1|many|-
TGCGCCAGCAGCTTGGGGCAGGTTAGGGGGACTGAAGCTTTCTTT
CASSLGQVRGTEAFF
>TRBJ2-3|TRBV5-4|-|-
TGTGCCAGCAGCTTGGGCGGCCGAGCTCCAGAGACAGATACGCAGTATTTT
CASSLGGRAPETDTQYF
>TRBJ2-3|TRBV5-1|many|-
TGCGCCAGCAGCTCAGGGAGGGATACGCAGTATTTT
CASSSGRDTQYF
>TRBJ2-1|TRBV20-1|many|TRBD2
TGCAGTGCTCGAAAGGGACTAGGACTCAATGAGCAGTTCTTC
CSARKGLGLNEQFF
>TRBJ2-1|TRBV10-3|many|-
TGTGCCATCAGTGAGTCCTCCGGAAGCTCCTACAATGAGCAGTTCTTC
CAISESSGSSYNEQFF
>TRBJ1-1|TRBV20-1|-|-
TGCAGTGCTACCGCCCTGGGACGGACGAACACTGAAGCTTTCTTT
CSATALGRTNTEAFF
>TRBJ2-1|TRBV30|many|TRBD1
TGTGCCTGGACCATACAGGGGGCGGGAAATGAGCAGTTCTTC
CAWTIQGAGNEQFF
>TRBJ2-1|TRBV20-1|few|TRBD2
TGCAGTGCCTATCGACTAGCGGGAAACGAGCAGTTCTTC
CSAYRLAGNEQFF
>TRBJ2-3|TRBV7-2|-|TRBD2
TGTGCCAGCAGCCGCCAGCGGGAGTCTACGCAGTATTTT
CASSRQRESTQYF
>TRBJ2-7|TRBV20-1|few|-
TGCAGTGCTAGGACCGGGACTGTCATTTACGAGCAGTACTTC
CSARTGTVIYEQYF
>TRBJ2-1|TRBV6-5|-|-
TGTGCCAGCAGTAAGACCGGGACGCGACCCTACAATGAGCAGTTCTTC
CASSKTGTRPYNEQFF
>TRBJ1-1|TRBV25-1|many|-
TGTGCCAGCAGTGAATTAGAAGGTAGTGGGGACACTGAAGCTTTCTTT
CASSELEGSGDTEAFF
>TRBJ2-7|TRBV18|many|-
TGTGCCAGCTCACCCGACAGGATCTCCTACGAGCAGTACTTC
CASSPDRISYEQYF
>TRBJ1-5|TRBV7-2|few|-
TGTGCCAGCAGCTTACATCGAGATCAGCCCCAGCATTTT
CASSLHRDQPQHF
>TRBJ2-5|TRBV11-2|-|-
TGTGCCAGCAGCTTAGAATGGGAGACCCAGTACTTC
CASSLEWETQYF
>TRBJ2-3|TRBV20-1|-|-
TGCAGTGCTAGGTGGCCTGGGAGGGATACGCAGTATTTT
CSARWPGRDTQYF
>TRBJ2-1|TRBV7-2|-|TRBD2
TGTGCCAGCATATTGGGACTAGCGGGACTAACTGAGCAGTTCTTC
CASILGLAGLTEQFF
>TRBJ1-6|TRBV20-1|-|-
TGCAGTGCTAGAGATGGGGGATTCAAAAATTCACCCCTCCACTTT
CSARDGGFKNSPLHF
>TRBJ2-5|TRBV11-2|-|TRBD2
TGTGCCAGCAGGACTAGCGGGAGAGAGACCCAGTACTTC
CASRTSGRETQYF
>TRBJ1-2|TRBV5-6|-|TRBD1
TGTGCCAGCAGCTTGCAGAGGGACAGGGGCTCTCGAGGCTACACCTTC
CASSLQRDRGSRGYTF
>TRBJ1-4|TRBV11-2|many|-
TGTGCCAGCAGCCCAGGAGTGGCAGAAAAACTGTTTTTT
CASSPGVAEKLFF
>TRBJ1-6|TRBV7-3|few|-
TGTGCCAGCAGCTTAAAACCTGCGGGGAATTCACCCCTCCACTTT
CASSLKPAGNSPLHF
>TRBJ2-1|TRBV3-1|many|-
TGTGCCAGCAGCCAGTTTATGGGTGGGTTCAATGAGCAGTTCTTC
CASSQFMGGFNEQFF
>TRBJ2-3|TRBV9|few|-
TGTGCCAGCAGCGTAGAGGGTCCTGAGGATACGCAGTATTTT
CASSVEGPEDTQYF
>TRBJ1-1|TRBV20-1|-|TRBD1
TGCAGTGCTAGGGACAGGAGGAACACTGAAGCTTTCTTT
CSARDRRNTEAFF
>TRBJ2-1|TRBV7-2|-|TRBD2
TGTGCCAGCAGCTACGCTGTGACTAGCGGGAGGAGTAATGAGCAGTTCTTC
CASSYAVTSGRSNEQFF
>TRBJ2-7|TRBV6-5|few|-
TGTGCCAGCAGTTACAGGAGCTCCTACGAGCAGTACTTC
CASSYRSSYEQYF
>TRBJ2-7|TRBV20-1|many|TRBD2
TGCAGTGCAACTTGGACTAGCGGGAGCTACGAGCAGTACTTC
CSATWTSGSYEQYF
>TRBJ2-7|TRBV6-5|many|-
TGTGCCAGCAGTCGAGATCACGGGAACGAGCAGTACTTC
CASSRDHGNEQYF
>TRBJ2-1|TRBV29-1|many|TRBD2
TGCAGCGTTGATGGCGTGACTAGCGGGAGTGGGAATGAGCAGTTCTTC
CSVDGVTSGSGNEQFF
>TRBJ2-3|TRBV7-8|few|-
TGTGCCAGCAGCTTATTTCTTAGGCGGGGTGATACGCAGTATTTT
CASSLFLRRGDTQYF
>TRBJ1-1|TRBV12-5|-|-
TGTGCTAGCGCTCGAGAGTCCGCCGAGAAGGCTTTCTTT
CASARESAEKAFF
>TRBJ2-7|TRBV2|-|TRBD1
TGTGCCAGCAGACCGGTGGGGGGACAGGGGATTTACGAGCAGTACTTC
CASRPVGGQGIYEQYF
>TRBJ1-6|TRBV6-6|few|TRBD1
TGTGCCAGCAGTTACTCGAAGACAGGGGGTAATTCACCCCTCCACTTT
CASSYSKTGGNSPLHF
>TRBJ2-3|TRBV7-3|-|-
TGTGCCAGCAGCTCCCTCAAGGGGCAGACAGATACGCAGTATTTT
CASSSLKGQTDTQYF
>TRBJ1-5|TRBV30|-|-
TGTGCCTGGGGCCGGGTTCATCAGCCCCAGCATTTT
CAWGRVHQPQHF
>TRBJ2-1|TRBV20-1|few|TRBD2
TGCAGTGCTTTTGGGACTAGCGGTTACAATGAGCAGTTCTTC
CSAFGTSGYNEQFF
>TRBJ2-3|TRBV27|-|-
TGTGCCAGCAGTTTAGTTGGGGACTTTCCAAGCACAGATACGCAGTATTTT
CASSLVGDFPSTDTQYF
>TRBJ2-1|TRBV11-1|few|TRBD2
TGTGCCAGCAGCTTCGTAACGGCGGGAGGGGGCAATGAGCAGTTCTTC
CASSFVTAGGGNEQFF